One and the same sample provided the 24 T cell receptor beta chains below, sequenced in a study of Graves' ophthalmopathy and Graves' hyperthyroidism (dated by TCRdb to the late 2010s). Sequencing was performed on an Illumina HiSeq 2000. For repertoire sequencing, the TCR beta CDR3 regions were amplified from RNA transcripts. The first round was an RT-PCR using HTBI primers with the Qiagen OneStep RT-PCR kit, and this first round was followed by a second-round multiplex PCR, then size selection and purification. The public reads were run again by TCRdb, first through fastp at Q25 and then through MiXCR, and only productive beta chains were kept. Merged by CDR3 protein, the rows form single entries marked with the most common genes and DNA. For this sample the table gives around 1,200,000 distinct CDR3 sequences, of which about 36% were detected only once. The top ten clones comprise around 10% of the sample.

Input material: peripheral blood or thyroid tissue (not recorded which). All receptors come from an adult man with Graves' hyperthyroidism.

This clonotype was counted ten times or more. The chain recombines TRBV15 with TRBJ2-5; 7 bases line up with TRBD1. The CDR3 is 14 amino acids. V lost 3 bases and J lost 4; bases outside the gene matches: 5. Germline V CDR1 and CDR2: LNHNV, YYDKDF (reference sequence). In DNA form, the CDR3 reads TGTGCCACCAGCAGGACAGGGTTGGGAGAGACCCAGTACTTC. Protein: CATSRTGLGETQYF.

Points on this clonotype: A junction end diverges from the germline sequence, so it may reflect a read error. This CDR3 reads CASSRGRYYEQYF. In DNA, the CDR3 is TGCGCCAGCAGCCGAGGACGGTACTACGAGCAGTACTTC. This sequence joins TRBV14 and TRBJ2-7; D unresolved. CDR3 length equals 13 residues. Germline loops: CDR1 SGHDN, CDR2 FVKESK.

The chain has TRBV7-9 and TRBJ1-2; the D gene is possibly TRBD1 (5 bases). CDR1 and CDR2 from the germline V gene are SEHNR and FQNEAQ (reference sequence). V lost 9 bases, J lost 4 bases, and 18 bases lay in between. The CDR3 runs 14 residues. The CDR3 here is CASSPGDGIYGYTF. The CDR3 DNA sequence: TGTGCCAGTAGTCCGGGGGACGGAATCTATGGCTACACCTTC.

The gene calls are TRBV5-6 and TRBJ2-7, with 9 bases matching TRBD1. J lost 3 bases, V lost 4 bases, and 5 bases had no gene match. The CDR3 is made up of 14 amino acids. CDR1 and CDR2 from the germline V gene are SGHDT and YYEEEE. The CDR3 reads CASSGGTGFYEQYF. The DNA for the CDR3 is TGTGCCAGCAGCGGCGGGACAGGGTTCTACGAGCAGTACTTC.

This clonotype was counted at least ten times. The chain recombines TRBV7-2 with TRBJ1-1; D ambiguous. The CDR3 loop spans 15 amino acids. Per germline, CDR1 SGHTA and CDR2 FQGNSA. Trimming left V 1 base short and J 1 base short, with 10 bases between. CDR3 amino acids: CASSLGVAGNTEAFF. In nucleotides, the CDR3 is TGTGCCAGCAGCTTAGGGGTAGCAGGGAACACTGAAGCTTTCTTT.

This clonotype was seen only a few times. The rearrangement links TRBV27 to TRBJ1-2, with D tentatively TRBD1 (6 bases). V was shortened by 2 bases and J by 3 bases, with 16 bases between the two germline ends. Germline loops: CDR1 MNHEY, CDR2 SMNVEV (reference sequence). CDR3 size: 16 residues. The CDR3 DNA reads as TGTGCCAGCAGTTTAACGCAACAGGGCCTTGACTATGGCTACACCTTC. It specifies CASSLTQQGLDYGYTF.

This clonotype was detected many times. CDR3 protein: CASSDGWDGYTF. The DNA for the CDR3 is TGTGCCAGCAGTGACGGTTGGGATGGCTACACCTTC. This chain uses TRBV6-4 with TRBJ1-2; D call uncertain. The CDR3 totals 12 residues. Per the germline V gene, CDR1 is MRHNA and CDR2 is SNTAGT. Trimming removed 2 bases from V and 6 bases from J, with 7 bases in between.

This rearrangement joins TRBV30 to TRBJ2-7; tentatively, D is TRBD1 (5 bases). Germline assignment: CDR1 GTSNPN and CDR2 SVGIG (reference sequence). V was clipped by 3 bases and J by 3 bases, with 12 bases between them. The length of the CDR3 is 13 residues. In DNA form, the CDR3 reads TGTGCCTGGAGAGAGACAGCTAACTACGAGCAGTACTTC. Residues: CAWRETANYEQYF.

This clonotype was recorded many times. The rearrangement links TRBV7-9 to TRBJ2-7; TRBD1 aligns across 10 bases. V shed 1 base, J shed 7 bases, and the junction held 7 bases outside the gene matches. Germline CDR1 and CDR2: SEHNR and FQNEAQ (reference sequence). The CDR3 is made up of 15 amino acids. CDR3 in amino acids: CASSLGRTGGVEQYF. CDR3 nucleotides: TGTGCCAGCAGCTTAGGACGGACAGGGGGTGTGGAGCAGTACTTC.

The chain recombines TRBV30 with TRBJ2-5; possible D gene TRBD1, 6 bases. Germline V gives CDR1 GTSNPN, CDR2 SVGIG (reference sequence). The CDR3 loop spans 15 amino acids. Trimming stripped 0 bases from V and 2 bases from J, with 13 bases between. CDR3 nucleotides: TGTGCCTGGAGTGTACATCGGACAGAACAAGAGACCCAGTACTTC. Translation gives CAWSVHRTEQETQYF.

J is TRBJ2-7 and V is TRBV10-3; D not certain. CDR3 length equals 13 residues. V lost 5 bases to trimming and J lost 1 base, with 9 bases between them. The germline V gene encodes CDR1 ENHRY and CDR2 SYGVKD. This CDR3 is CAISFQASYEQYF. The CDR3 coding sequence is TGTGCCATCAGTTTCCAAGCTTCCTACGAGCAGTACTTC.

A word on this clonotype: Just one base apart from a much larger clone, this may be a read error. The chain is built from TRBV5-1 and TRBJ1-1; 7 bases fit TRBD1. From germline, CDR1 is SGHRS and CDR2 YFSETQ. CDR3 length: 15 amino acids. As DNA, the CDR3 is TGCGCCAGCAGTTATCGGGGACAGTCTACCACTGGAGCTTTCTTT. The encoded protein is CASSYRGQSTTGAFF.

The chain employs TRBV20-1 and TRBJ1-5; no definite D call. The germline V gene encodes CDR1 DFQATT and CDR2 SNEGSKA (reference sequence). The CDR3 consists of 17 residues. V lost 3 bases and J lost 2, with 20 bases in between. CDR3 region: CSARDPSGNIRNQPQHF. In DNA, the CDR3 is TGCAGTGCTAGGGATCCCTCCGGGAATATCCGCAATCAGCCCCAGCATTTT.

V is TRBV29-1 and J is TRBJ2-5; tentatively, D is TRBD1 (5 bases). Trimming removed 4 bases from V and 9 bases from J, with 18 bases in between. The germline V gene encodes CDR1 SQVTM and CDR2 ANQGSEA. The CDR3 runs 13 residues. The CDR3 region has the DNA TGCAGCGTTGTAGCAGGGATGAATCAGCCCCAGTACTTC. As protein: CSVVAGMNQPQYF.

The chain couples TRBV10-3 to TRBJ1-2; 12 bases are a match to TRBD1. V lost 2 bases, J lost 6 bases, and 7 bases stayed unmatched. This CDR3 comprises 16 residues. Germline-derived CDR1 and CDR2 are ENHRY and SYGVKD. CDR3 loop: CAISEPGTGGPHGYTF. The CDR3 DNA reads TGTGCCATCAGTGAGCCGGGGACAGGGGGCCCCCATGGCTACACCTTC.

In regard to this clonotype: An end of the junction does not agree with germline; a read error may underlie this. The chain links TRBV5-6 to TRBJ1-4; 9 nucleotides agree with TRBD1. This CDR3 region has 12 residues. Per the germline V gene, CDR1 is SGHDT and CDR2 is YYEEEE. The DNA of the CDR3 is TGTGCCAGCAGTTTTACGGGACAGGGTGACAATTTT. Residues: CASSFTGQGDNF. Drawing the rest from reference TRBV5-6 and TRBJ1-4, the complete variable domain is DAGVTQSPTHLIKTRGQQVTLRCSPKSGHDTVSWYQQALGQGPQFIFQYYEEEERQRGNFPDRFSGHQFPNYSSELNVNALLLGDSALYLCASSFTGQGDNFGSGTQLSVL.

This clonotype was recorded at least ten times. The chain recombines TRBV2 with TRBJ1-5, with TRBD1 matching over 8 bases. Germline values: CDR1 SNHLY, CDR2 FYNNEI. The V and J ends lost 5 bases and 6 bases, in that order; junction bases with no gene match: 3. The CDR3 runs 13 residues. CDR3 protein: CASSTTGGQPQHF. The CDR3 DNA reads as TGTGCCAGCAGTACAACAGGGGGTCAGCCCCAGCATTTT.

The chain carries TRBV28 and TRBJ1-2, with D perhaps TRBD1 (5 bases). Germline V gene lookup returns CDR1 MDHEN and CDR2 SYDVKM. Trimming stripped 8 bases from V and 8 bases from J, with 9 bases between. This CDR3 spans 10 amino acids. This CDR3 reads CASGGEGYTF. In nucleotides, the CDR3 is TGTGCCAGCGGGGGGGAAGGCTACACCTTC.

This clonotype was seen ten or more times. The rearrangement joins TRBV19 to TRBJ1-5, with D possibly being TRBD1 (5 bases). The CDR3 covers 19 residues. The V end was cut by 1 base, the J end by 1 base, with 20 bases between. Germline V gene lookup returns CDR1 LNHDA and CDR2 SQIVND (reference sequence). This chain's CDR3 is CASSIVFAGLRLSNQPQHF. CDR3 nucleotide sequence: TGTGCCAGTAGTATAGTGTTCGCGGGACTTCGGTTGAGCAATCAGCCCCAGCATTTT.

The chain employs TRBV27 and TRBJ2-2; the D gene is possibly TRBD2 (6 bases). CDR1 and CDR2 (germline): MNHEY, SMNVEV (reference sequence). The CDR3 is 15 residues long. With 1 base removed from V and 2 bases from J, the gap between germline ends came to 8 bases. CDR3 amino acids: CASSLWGTNTGELFF. The CDR3 DNA reads as TGTGCCAGCAGTTTATGGGGGACTAACACCGGGGAGCTGTTTTTT.

On this clonotype itself: Since a much larger clone is just one base distant, this may be a read error. The rearrangement joins TRBV12-3 or TRBV12-4 to TRBJ1-2; D is perhaps TRBD1 (5 bases). This CDR3 region has 13 residues. CDR3 nucleotide sequence: TGTGTCAGCAGCCAGGGACCGAGCTATGGCTACACCTTC. Amino acids: CVSSQGPSYGYTF.

Worth noting for this clonotype: Being one base from a much bigger clone, this may be a read error. The rearrangement links TRBV4-3 to TRBJ2-7; D may be TRBD1 (6 bases). The CDR3 is made up of 13 amino acids. CDR1 and CDR2 from the germline V gene are LGHNA and YSLEER. The CDR3 DNA sequence: TGCGCCAGCAGCCAAGAGGGGGCCGACGAGCAGCACTTC. Translating it yields CASSQEGADEQHF.

This clonotype turned up a few times. The chain uses TRBV12-3 or TRBV12-4 and TRBJ1-5; D is uncertain. The germline V and J ends were trimmed by 5 bases and 7 bases, with 12 bases remaining between them. The CDR3 spans 13 residues. The DNA of the CDR3 is TGTGCCAGCAGTCGCCTAGGGTCCCAGCCCCAGCATTTT. Its translation: CASSRLGSQPQHF.

This clonotype was recorded many times. V gene TRBV12-3 or TRBV12-4 combines with J gene TRBJ1-2, with D uncertain. Trimming stripped 1 base from V and 6 bases from J, with 6 bases between. The CDR3 is 12 residues long. DNA of the CDR3: TGTGCCAGCAGTTTAGGGCCTGATGGCTACACCTTC. As protein: CASSLGPDGYTF.